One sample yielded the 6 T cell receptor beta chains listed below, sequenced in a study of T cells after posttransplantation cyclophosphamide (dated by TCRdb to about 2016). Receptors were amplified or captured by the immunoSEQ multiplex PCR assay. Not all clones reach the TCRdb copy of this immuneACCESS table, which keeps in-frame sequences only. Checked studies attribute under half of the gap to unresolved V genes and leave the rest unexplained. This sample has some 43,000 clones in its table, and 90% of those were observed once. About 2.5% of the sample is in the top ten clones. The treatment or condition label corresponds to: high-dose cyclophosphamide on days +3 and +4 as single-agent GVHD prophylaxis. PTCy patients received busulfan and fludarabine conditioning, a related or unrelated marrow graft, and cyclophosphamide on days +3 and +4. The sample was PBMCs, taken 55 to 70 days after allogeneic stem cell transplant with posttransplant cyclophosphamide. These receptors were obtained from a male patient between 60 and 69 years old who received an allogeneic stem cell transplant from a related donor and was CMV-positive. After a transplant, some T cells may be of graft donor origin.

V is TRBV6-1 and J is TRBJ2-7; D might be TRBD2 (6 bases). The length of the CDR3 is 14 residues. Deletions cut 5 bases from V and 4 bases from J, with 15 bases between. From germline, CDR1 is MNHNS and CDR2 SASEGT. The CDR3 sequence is CASSLRDSGYEQYV. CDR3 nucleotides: TGTGCCAGCAGTCTACGGGACTCCGGATACGAGCAGTACGTC.

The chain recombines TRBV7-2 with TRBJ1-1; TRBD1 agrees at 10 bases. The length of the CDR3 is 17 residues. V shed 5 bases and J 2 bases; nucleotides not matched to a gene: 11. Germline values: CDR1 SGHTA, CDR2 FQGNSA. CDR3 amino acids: CASSPPTGQGTNTEAFF. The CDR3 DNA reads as TGTGCCAGCAGCCCCCCCACGGGACAGGGGACCAACACTGAAGCTTTCTTT. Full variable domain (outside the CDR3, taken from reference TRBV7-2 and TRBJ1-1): GAGVSQSPSNKVTEKGKDVELRCDPISGHTALYWYRQSLGQGLEFLIYFQGNSAPDKSGLPSDRFSAERTGGSVSTLTIQRTQQEDSAVYLCASSPPTGQGTNTEAFFGQGTRLTVV.

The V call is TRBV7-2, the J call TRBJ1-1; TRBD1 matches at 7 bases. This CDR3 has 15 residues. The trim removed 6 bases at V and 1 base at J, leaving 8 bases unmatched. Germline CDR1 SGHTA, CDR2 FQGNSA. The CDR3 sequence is CASSIQGLANTEAFF. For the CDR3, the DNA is TGTGCCAGCAGTATACAGGGGTTGGCGAACACTGAAGCTTTCTTT.

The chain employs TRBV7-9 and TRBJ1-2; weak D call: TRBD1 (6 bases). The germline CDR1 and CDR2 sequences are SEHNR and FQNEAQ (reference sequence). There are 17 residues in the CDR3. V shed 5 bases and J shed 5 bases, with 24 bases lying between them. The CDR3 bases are TGTGCCAGCAGCCCACTGAGGTGGACAGAAAAAGAATATGGCTACACCTTC. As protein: CASSPLRWTEKEYGYTF. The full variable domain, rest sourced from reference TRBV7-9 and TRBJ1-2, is DTGVSQNPRHKITKRGQNVTFRCDPISEHNRLYWYRQTLGQGPEFLTYFQNEAQLEKSRLLSDRFSAERPKGSFSTLEIQRTEQGDSAMYLCASSPLRWTEKEYGYTFGSGTRLTVV.

This CDR3 is CASRNPERGGSGELFF. In DNA form, the CDR3 reads TGTGCCAGCCGAAACCCAGAGCGGGGAGGATCCGGGGAGCTGTTTTTT. This sequence joins TRBV11-2 and TRBJ2-2; 7 bases match TRBD2. J gave up 6 bases and V 8 bases, and 15 bases lay outside the gene matches. This CDR3 contains 16 residues. Germline values: CDR1 SGHAT, CDR2 FQNNGV.

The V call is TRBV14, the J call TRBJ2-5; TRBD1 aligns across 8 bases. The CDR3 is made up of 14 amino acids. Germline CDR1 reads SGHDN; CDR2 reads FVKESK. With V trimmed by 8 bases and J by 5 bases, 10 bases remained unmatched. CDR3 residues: CASSTPGGWETQYF. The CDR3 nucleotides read TGTGCCAGCTCGACTCCAGGGGGCTGGGAGACCCAGTACTTC.